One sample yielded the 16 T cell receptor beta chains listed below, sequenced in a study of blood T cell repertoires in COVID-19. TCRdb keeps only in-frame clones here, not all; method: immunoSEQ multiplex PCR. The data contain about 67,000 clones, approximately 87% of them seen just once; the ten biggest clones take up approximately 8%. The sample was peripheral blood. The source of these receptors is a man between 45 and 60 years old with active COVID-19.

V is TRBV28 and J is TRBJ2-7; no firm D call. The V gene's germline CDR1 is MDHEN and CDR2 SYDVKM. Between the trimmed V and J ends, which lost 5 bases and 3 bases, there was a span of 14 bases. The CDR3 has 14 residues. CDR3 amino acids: CASSEPGTSYEQYF. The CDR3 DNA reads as TGTGCCAGCAGTGAACCGGGTACGAGCTACGAGCAGTACTTC.

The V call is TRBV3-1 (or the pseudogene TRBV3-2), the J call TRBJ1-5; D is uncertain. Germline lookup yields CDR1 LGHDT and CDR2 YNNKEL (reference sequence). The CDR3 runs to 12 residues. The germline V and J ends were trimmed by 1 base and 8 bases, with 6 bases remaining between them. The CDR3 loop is CASSQASEPQHF. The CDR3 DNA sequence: TGTGCCAGCAGCCAAGCGAGTGAGCCCCAGCATTTT.

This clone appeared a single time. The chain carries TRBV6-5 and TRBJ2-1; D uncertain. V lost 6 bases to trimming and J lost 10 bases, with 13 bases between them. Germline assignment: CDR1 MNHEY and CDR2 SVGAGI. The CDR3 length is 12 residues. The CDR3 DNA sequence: TGTGCCAGCAGCCCAAAAGGCGGAGAGCAGTTCTTC. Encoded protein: CASSPKGGEQFF.

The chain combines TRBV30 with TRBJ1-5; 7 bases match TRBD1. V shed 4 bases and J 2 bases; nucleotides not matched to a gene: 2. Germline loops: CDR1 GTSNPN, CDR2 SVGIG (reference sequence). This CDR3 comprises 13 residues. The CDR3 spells CAWKGGGNQPQHF. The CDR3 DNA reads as TGTGCCTGGAAAGGGGGCGGCAATCAGCCCCAGCATTTT.

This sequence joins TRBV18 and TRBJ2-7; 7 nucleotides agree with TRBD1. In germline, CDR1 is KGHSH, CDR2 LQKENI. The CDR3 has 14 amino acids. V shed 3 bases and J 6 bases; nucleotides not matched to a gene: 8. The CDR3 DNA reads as TGTGCCAGCTCACCCCAAGGGGGCCCGGGCGAGCAGTACTTC. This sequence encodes CASSPQGGPGEQYF.

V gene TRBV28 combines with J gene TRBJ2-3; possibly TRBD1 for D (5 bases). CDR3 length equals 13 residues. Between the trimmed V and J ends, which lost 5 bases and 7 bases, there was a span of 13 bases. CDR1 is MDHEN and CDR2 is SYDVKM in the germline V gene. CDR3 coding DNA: TGTGCCAGCAGTCACCGACAGCGATATACGCAGTATTTT. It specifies CASSHRQRYTQYF.

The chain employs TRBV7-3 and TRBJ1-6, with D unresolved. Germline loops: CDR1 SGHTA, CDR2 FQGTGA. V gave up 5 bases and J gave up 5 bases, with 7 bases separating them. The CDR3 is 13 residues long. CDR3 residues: CASSPNNNSPLHF. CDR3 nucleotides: TGTGCCAGCAGCCCGAACAATAATTCACCCCTCCACTTT.

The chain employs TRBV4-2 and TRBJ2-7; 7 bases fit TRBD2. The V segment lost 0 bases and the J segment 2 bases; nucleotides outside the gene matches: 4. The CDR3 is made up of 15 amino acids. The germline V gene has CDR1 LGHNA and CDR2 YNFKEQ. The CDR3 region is CASSQDWGGAYEQYF. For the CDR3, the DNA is TGTGCCAGCAGCCAAGATTGGGGGGGGGCCTACGAGCAGTACTTC.

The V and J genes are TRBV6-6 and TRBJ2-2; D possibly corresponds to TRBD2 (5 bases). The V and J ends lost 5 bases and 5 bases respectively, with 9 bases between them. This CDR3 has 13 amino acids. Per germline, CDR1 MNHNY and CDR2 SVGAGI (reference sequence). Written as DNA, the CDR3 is TGTGCCAGCAGTCAAGGGAGAACCGGGGAGCTGTTTTTT. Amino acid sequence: CASSQGRTGELFF.

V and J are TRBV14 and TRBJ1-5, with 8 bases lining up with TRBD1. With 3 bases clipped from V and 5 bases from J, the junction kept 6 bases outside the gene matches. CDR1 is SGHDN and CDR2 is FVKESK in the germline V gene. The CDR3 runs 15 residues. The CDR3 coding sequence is TGTGCCAGCAGCCACCAGGACAGGGACTATCAGCCCCAGCATTTT. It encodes CASSHQDRDYQPQHF. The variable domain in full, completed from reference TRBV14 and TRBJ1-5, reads EAGVTQFPSHSVIEKGQTVTLRCDPISGHDNLYWYRRVMGKEIKFLLHFVKESKQDESGMPNNRFLAERTGGTYSTLKVQPAELEDSGVYFCASSHQDRDYQPQHFGDGTRLSIL.

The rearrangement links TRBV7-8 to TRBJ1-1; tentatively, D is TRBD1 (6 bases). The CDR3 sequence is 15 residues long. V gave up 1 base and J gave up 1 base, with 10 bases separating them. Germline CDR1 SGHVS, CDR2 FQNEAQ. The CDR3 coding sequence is TGTGCCAGCAGCTTAGGGGAGGGGGAGAACACTGAAGCTTTCTTT. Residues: CASSLGEGENTEAFF. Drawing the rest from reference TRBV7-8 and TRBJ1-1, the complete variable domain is GAGVSQSPRYKVAKRGQDVALRCDPISGHVSLFWYQQALGQGPEFLTYFQNEAQLDKSGLPSDRFFAERPEGSVSTLKIQRTQQEDSAVYLCASSLGEGENTEAFFGQGTRLTVV.

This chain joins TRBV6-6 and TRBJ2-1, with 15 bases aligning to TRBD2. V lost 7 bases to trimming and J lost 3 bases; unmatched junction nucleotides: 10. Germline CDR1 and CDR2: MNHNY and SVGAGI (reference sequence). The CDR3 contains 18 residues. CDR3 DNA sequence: TGTGCCAGCACTCGGACTAGCGGGGGGGCCTATGGCTACAATGAGCAGTTCTTC. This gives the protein CASTRTSGGAYGYNEQFF.

For the CDR3, the DNA is TGTGCCAGCAGTTCCCCGCGTCGTGGGAGTGATGAAGCTTTCTTT. Translation gives CASSSPRRGSDEAFF. V gene TRBV6-2 or TRBV6-3 combines with J gene TRBJ1-1; the D is unclear. V dropped 4 bases and J dropped 7 bases, with 19 bases sitting between them. The CDR3 is made up of 15 amino acids. Germline CDR1 and CDR2: MNHEY and SVGEGT.

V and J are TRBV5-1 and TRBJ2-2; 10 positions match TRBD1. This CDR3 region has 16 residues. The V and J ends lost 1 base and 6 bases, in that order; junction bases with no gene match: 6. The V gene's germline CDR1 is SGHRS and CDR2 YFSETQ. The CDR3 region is CASSLQPDRGSGELFF. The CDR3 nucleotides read TGCGCCAGCAGCTTGCAACCGGACAGGGGGTCCGGGGAGCTGTTTTTT.

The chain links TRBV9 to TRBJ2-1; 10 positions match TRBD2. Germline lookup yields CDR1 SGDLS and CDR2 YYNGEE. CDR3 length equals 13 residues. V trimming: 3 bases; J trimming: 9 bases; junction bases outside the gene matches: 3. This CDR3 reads CASSARLAGEQFF. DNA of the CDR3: TGTGCCAGCAGCGCCAGACTAGCGGGTGAGCAGTTCTTC.

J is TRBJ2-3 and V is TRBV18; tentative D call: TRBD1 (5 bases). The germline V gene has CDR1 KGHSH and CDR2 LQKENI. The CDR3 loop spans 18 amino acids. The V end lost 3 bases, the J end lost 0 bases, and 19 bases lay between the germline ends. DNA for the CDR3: TGTGCCAGCTCACCGCTATTACAGGTGACGGAGAGCACAGATACGCAGTATTTT. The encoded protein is CASSPLLQVTESTDTQYF. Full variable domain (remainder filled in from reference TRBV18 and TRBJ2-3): NAGVMQNPRHLVRRRGQEARLRCSPMKGHSHVYWYRQLPEEGLKFMVYLQKENIIDESGMPKERFSAEFPKEGPSILRIQQVVRGDSAAYFCASSPLLQVTESTDTQYFGPGTRLTVL.